This TCR beta chain was documented in a study of T cell repertoires in cytomegalovirus infection. Via MiXCR, TCRdb re-called the reads, giving one row per CDR3 protein. The data hold more than 400,000 distinct CDR3 sequences, with more than 25% observed a single time. This CDR3 comprises 14 residues. V dropped 8 bases and J dropped 0 bases, with 13 bases sitting between them. The source material was PBMCs. This sequence originates from a human donor in good health (CMV status not recorded). Some clones in this sample may be carry-over from other donors' samples. The chain links TRBV12-3 or TRBV12-4 to TRBJ1-1, with a weak D call TRBD1 (6 bases). CDR3 nucleotide sequence: TGTGCCAGCGGGATGCCAGGGGTGAACACTGAAGCTTTCTTT. Protein product: CASGMPGVNTEAFF.